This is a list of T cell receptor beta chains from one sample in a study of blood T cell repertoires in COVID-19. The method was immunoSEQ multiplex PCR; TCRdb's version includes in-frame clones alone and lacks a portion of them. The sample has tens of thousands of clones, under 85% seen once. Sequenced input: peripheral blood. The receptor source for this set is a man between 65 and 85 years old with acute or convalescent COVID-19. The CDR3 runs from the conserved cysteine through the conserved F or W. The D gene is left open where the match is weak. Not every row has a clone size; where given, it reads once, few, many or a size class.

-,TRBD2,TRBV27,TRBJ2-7,CASSKQAGGKYEQYF,TGTGCCAGCAGCAAGCAAGCGGGAGGGAAATACGAGCAGTACTTC
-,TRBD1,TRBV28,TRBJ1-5,CASSLYRAGGESQPQHF,TGTGCCAGCAGTTTATATCGGGCAGGGGGAGAGAGTCAGCCCCAGCATTTT
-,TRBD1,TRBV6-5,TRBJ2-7,CASTRGGQGADEQYF,TGTGCCAGCACTCGGGGGGGACAGGGGGCTGACGAGCAGTACTTC
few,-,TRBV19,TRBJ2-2,CASGRGYNTGELFF,TGTGCCAGTGGGCGGGGCTATAACACCGGGGAGCTGTTTTTT
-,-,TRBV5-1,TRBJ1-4,CASSLLTAANEKLFF,TGCGCCAGCAGCTTACTTACGGCGGCTAATGAAAAACTGTTTTTT
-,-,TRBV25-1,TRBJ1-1,CASSKWGTGNTEAFF,TGTGCCAGCAGTAAATGGGGCACAGGGAACACTGAAGCTTTCTTT
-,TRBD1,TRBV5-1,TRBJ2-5,CASSLSVIGGRETQYF,TGCGCCAGCAGCTTGTCGGTTATAGGGGGCAGGGAGACCCAGTACTTC
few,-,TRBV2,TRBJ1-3,CASGGLAGNTIYF,TGTGCCAGCGGTGGGCTCGCCGGAAACACCATATATTTT
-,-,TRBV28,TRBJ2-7,CASSLDSGKYEQYF,TGTGCCAGCAGTTTGGACTCCGGGAAGTACGAGCAGTACTTC
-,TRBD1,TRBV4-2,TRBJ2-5,CASSQEEGQGAQTQYF,TGTGCCAGCAGCCAAGAGGAGGGGCAGGGGGCGCAGACCCAGTACTTC
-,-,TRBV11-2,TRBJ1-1,CASSLGRLMNTEAFF,TGTGCCAGCAGCCTAGGAAGACTCATGAACACTGAAGCTTTCTTT
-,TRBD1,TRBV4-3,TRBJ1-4,CASSQEQTGGEKLFF,TGCGCCAGCAGCCAAGAGCAGACAGGGGGGGAAAAACTGTTTTTT
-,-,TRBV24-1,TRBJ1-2,CATSFAGDYGYTF,TGTGCCACCAGTTTCGCAGGGGACTATGGCTACACCTTC
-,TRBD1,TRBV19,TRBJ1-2,CASSRVQGDGYTF,TGTGCCAGTAGTAGGGTGCAGGGGGATGGCTACACCTTC
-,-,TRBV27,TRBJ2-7,CASSRLAPSYEQYF,TGTGCCAGCAGTCGGCTAGCTCCTTCCTACGAGCAGTACTTC